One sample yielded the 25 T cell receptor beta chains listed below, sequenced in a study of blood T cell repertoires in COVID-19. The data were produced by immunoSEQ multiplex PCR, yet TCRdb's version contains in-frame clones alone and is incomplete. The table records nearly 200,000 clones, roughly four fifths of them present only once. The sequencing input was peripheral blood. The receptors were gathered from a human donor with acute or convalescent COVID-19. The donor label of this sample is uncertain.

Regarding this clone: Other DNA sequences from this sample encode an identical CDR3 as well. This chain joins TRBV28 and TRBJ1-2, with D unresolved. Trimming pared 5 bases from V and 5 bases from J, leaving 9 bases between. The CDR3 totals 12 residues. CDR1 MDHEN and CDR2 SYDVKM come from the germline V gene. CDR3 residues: CASSLAVYGYTF. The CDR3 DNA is TGTGCCAGCAGTCTTGCAGTTTATGGCTACACCTTC.

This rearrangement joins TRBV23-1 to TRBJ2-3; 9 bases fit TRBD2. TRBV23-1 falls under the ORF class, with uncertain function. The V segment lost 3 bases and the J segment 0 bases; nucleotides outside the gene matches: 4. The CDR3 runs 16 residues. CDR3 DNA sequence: TGCGCCAGCAGTCATGGTAGCGGGAGCAGCACAGATACGCAGTATTTT. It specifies CASSHGSGSSTDTQYF.

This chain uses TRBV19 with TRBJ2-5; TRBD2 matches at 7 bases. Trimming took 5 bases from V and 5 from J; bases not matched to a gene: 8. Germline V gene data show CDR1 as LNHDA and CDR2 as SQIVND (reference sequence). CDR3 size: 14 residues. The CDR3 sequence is CASSPRTSSETQYF. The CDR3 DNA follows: TGTGCCAGTAGTCCCCGGACTAGTTCCGAGACCCAGTACTTC.

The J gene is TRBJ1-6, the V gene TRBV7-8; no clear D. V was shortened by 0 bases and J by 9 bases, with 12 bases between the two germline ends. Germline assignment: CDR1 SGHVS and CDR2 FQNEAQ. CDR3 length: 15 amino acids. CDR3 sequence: CASSLASQDRSPLHF. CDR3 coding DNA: TGTGCCAGCAGCTTAGCGAGCCAGGATCGTTCACCCCTCCACTTT.

Here the CDR3 DNA reads TGTGCCAGCAACTTTAAGACAGGGGGCTTTGGCTACACCTTC. The encoded protein is CASNFKTGGFGYTF. The V gene is TRBV7-4, the J gene TRBJ1-2, with 10 bases that match TRBD1. V gave up 7 bases and J gave up 7 bases; unmatched junction bases: 9. This CDR3 is built from 14 residues. Germline CDR1 is SGHVT and CDR2 is SQSDAQ.

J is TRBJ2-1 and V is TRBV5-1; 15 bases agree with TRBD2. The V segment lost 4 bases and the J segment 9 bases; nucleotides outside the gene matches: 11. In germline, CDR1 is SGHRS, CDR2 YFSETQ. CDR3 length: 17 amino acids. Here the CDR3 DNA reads TGCGCCAGCAGCGTAACCGCCGGGACTAGCGGGAGGATTGAGCAGTTCTTC. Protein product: CASSVTAGTSGRIEQFF. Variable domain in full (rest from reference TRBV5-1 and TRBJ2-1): KAGVTQTPRYLIKTRGQQVTLSCSPISGHRSVSWYQQTPGQGLQFLFEYFSETQRNKGNFPGRFSGRQFSNSRSEMNVSTLELGDSALYLCASSVTAGTSGRIEQFFGPGTRLTVL.

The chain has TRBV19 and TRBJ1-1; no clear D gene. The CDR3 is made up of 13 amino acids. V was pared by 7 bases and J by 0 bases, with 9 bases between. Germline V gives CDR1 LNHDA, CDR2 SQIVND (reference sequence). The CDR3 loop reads CASNPTLNTEAFF. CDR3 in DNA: TGTGCCAGTAACCCGACACTGAACACTGAAGCTTTCTTT.

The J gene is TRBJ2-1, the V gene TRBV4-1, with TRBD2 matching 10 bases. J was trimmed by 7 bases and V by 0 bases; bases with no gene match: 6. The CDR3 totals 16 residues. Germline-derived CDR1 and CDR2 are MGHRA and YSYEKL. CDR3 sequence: CASSQEMSSGRNEQFF. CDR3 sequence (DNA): TGCGCCAGCAGCCAAGAAATGAGTAGCGGGAGGAATGAGCAGTTCTTC.

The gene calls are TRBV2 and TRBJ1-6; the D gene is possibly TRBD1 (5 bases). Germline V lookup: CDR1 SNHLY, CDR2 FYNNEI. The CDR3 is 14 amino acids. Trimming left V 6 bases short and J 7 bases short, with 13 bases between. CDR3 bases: TGTGCCAGCAGCCAGGGATACGAGAATTCACCCCTCCACTTT. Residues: CASSQGYENSPLHF. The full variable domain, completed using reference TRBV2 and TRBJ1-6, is EPEVTQTPSHQVTQMGQEVILRCVPISNHLYFYWYRQILGQKVEFLVSFYNNEISEKSEIFDDQFSVERPDGSNFTLKIRSTKLEDSAMYFCASSQGYENSPLHFGNGTRLTVT.

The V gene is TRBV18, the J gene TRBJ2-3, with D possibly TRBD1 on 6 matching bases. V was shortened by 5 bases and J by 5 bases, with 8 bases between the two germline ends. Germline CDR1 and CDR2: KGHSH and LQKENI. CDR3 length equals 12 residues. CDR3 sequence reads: CASSGGKDTQYF. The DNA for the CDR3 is TGTGCCAGCTCAGGGGGCAAAGATACGCAGTATTTT.

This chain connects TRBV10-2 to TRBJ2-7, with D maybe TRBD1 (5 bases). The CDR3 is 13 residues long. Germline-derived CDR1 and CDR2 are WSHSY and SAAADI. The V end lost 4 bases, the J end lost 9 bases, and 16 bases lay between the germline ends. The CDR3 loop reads CASSAGTGGTQYF. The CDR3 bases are TGCGCCAGCAGTGCAGGTACAGGCGGTACGCAGTACTTC.

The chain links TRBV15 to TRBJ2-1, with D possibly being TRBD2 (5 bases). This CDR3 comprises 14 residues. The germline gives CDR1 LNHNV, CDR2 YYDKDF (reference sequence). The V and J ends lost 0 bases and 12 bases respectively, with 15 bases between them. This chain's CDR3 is CATSRDSGSLSQFF. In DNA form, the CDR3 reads TGTGCCACCAGCAGAGATAGTGGGAGCCTTTCGCAGTTCTTC.

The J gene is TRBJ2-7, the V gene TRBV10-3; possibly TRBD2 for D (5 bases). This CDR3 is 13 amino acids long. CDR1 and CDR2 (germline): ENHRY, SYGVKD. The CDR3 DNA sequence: TGTGCGGCCGGGGAAGGGTCATCCTACGAGCAGTACTTC. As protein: CAAGEGSSYEQYF.

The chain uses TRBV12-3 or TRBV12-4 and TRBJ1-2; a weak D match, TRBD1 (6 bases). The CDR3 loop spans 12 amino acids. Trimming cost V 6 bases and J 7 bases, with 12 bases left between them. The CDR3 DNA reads TGTGCCAGCAGCCCAGGGGTGGGTGGCTACACCTTC. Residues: CASSPGVGGYTF.

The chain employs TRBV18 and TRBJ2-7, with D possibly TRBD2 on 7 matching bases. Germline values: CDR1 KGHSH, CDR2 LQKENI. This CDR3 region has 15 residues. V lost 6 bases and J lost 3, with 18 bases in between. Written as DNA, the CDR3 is TGTGCCAGCTCCGAAGGGGGGGCTCTCCTCTACGAGCAGTACTTC. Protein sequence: CASSEGGALLYEQYF.

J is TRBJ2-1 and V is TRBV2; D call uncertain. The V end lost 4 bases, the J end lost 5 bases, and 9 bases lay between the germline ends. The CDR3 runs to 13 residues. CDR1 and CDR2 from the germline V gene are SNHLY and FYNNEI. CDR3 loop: CASSGVGDNEQFF. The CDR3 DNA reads TGTGCCAGCAGTGGGGTTGGAGACAATGAGCAGTTCTTC. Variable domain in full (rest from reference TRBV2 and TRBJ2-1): EPEVTQTPSHQVTQMGQEVILRCVPISNHLYFYWYRQILGQKVEFLVSFYNNEISEKSEIFDDQFSVERPDGSNFTLKIRSTKLEDSAMYFCASSGVGDNEQFFGPGTRLTVL.

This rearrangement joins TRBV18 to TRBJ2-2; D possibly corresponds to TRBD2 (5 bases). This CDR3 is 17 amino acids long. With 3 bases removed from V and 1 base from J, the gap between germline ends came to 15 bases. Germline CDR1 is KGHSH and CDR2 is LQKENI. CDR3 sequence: CASSPIVGAGNTGELFF. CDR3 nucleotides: TGTGCCAGCTCACCGATTGTGGGCGCGGGGAACACCGGGGAGCTGTTTTTT.

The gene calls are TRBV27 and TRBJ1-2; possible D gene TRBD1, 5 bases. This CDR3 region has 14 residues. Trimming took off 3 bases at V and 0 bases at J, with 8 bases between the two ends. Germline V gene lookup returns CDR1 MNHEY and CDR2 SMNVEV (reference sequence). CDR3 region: CASSFQGPNYGYTF. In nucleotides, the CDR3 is TGTGCCAGCAGTTTCCAGGGTCCTAACTATGGCTACACCTTC.

In nucleotides, the CDR3 is TGTGCCAGCAGCCCCCCGCGGACAGGAATAATGAACACTGAAGCTTTCTTT. Encoded protein: CASSPPRTGIMNTEAFF. The genes are TRBV28 and TRBJ1-1; 7 bases line up with TRBD1. Germline CDR1 is MDHEN and CDR2 is SYDVKM. The ends lost 6 bases at V and 0 bases at J; junction bases unmatched: 13. This CDR3 is 17 amino acids long. Based on the CDR3 plus reference TRBV28 and TRBJ1-1, the full variable domain is DVKVTQSSRYLVKRTGEKVFLECVQDMDHENMFWYRQDPGLGLRLIYFSYDVKMKEKGDIPEGYSVSREKKERFSLILESASTNQTSMYLCASSPPRTGIMNTEAFFGQGTRLTVV.

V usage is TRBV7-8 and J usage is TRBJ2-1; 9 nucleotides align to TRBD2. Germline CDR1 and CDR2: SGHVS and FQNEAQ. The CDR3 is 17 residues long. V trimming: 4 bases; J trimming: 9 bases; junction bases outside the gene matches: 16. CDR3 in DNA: TGTGCCAGCAGCTCCCTAGGCTTATTAGCGGGAGTCACTGAGCAGTTCTTC. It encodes CASSSLGLLAGVTEQFF.

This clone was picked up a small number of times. The chain's CDR3 is CASSVGRDVNQPQHF. The CDR3 bases are TGTGCCAGCAGCGTAGGCAGGGATGTCAATCAGCCCCAGCATTTT. This chain connects TRBV9 to TRBJ1-5; D possibly corresponds to TRBD1 (5 bases). This CDR3 region has 15 residues. V lost 0 bases and J lost 3, with 10 bases in between. The germline V gene has CDR1 SGDLS and CDR2 YYNGEE.

CDR3: CASSSSGREADTQYF. CDR3 bases: TGTGCCAGCAGCTCTAGCGGGAGAGAGGCAGATACGCAGTATTTT. The rearrangement links TRBV28 to TRBJ2-3; 10 bases match TRBD2. Germline V gene lookup returns CDR1 MDHEN and CDR2 SYDVKM. V shed 6 bases and J 4 bases; nucleotides not matched to a gene: 7. The CDR3 spans 15 residues. Together with reference TRBV28 and TRBJ2-3, the CDR3 gives the full variable domain: DVKVTQSSRYLVKRTGEKVFLECVQDMDHENMFWYRQDPGLGLRLIYFSYDVKMKEKGDIPEGYSVSREKKERFSLILESASTNQTSMYLCASSSSGREADTQYFGPGTRLTVL.

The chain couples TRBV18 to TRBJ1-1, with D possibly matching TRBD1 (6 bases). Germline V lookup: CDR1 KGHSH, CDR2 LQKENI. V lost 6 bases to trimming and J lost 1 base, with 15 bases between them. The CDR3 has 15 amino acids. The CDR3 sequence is CASSHRESTNTEAFF. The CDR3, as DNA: TGTGCCAGCTCCCACAGGGAATCCACGAACACTGAAGCTTTCTTT.

CDR3 sequence: CASSINFPGREPGYTF. Written as DNA, the CDR3 is TGTGCCAGTAGTATTAACTTCCCGGGGAGGGAACCTGGCTACACCTTC. The chain employs TRBV19 and TRBJ1-2; no clear D gene. The CDR3 is made up of 16 amino acids. CDR1 is LNHDA, CDR2 SQIVND, per germline (reference sequence). Trimming pared 3 bases from V and 7 bases from J, leaving 21 bases between.

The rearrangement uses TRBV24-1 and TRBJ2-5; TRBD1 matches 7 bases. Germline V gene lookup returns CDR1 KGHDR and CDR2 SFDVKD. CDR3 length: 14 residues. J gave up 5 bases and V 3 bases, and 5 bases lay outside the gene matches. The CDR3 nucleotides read TGTGCCACCAGTGATGGGGGACAGAAGGAGACCCAGTACTTC. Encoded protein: CATSDGGQKETQYF.